This T cell receptor (beta chain) was found in a study of T cells in Graves' hyperthyroidism and ophthalmopathy (dated by TCRdb to 2018 to 2020). Concerning the study at large: Peripheral blood samples were taken at initial diagnosis, before any treatment was given. To identify distinguishing TCR V-J signatures, a discovery cohort of around 100 patients was used, comprising 43 with Graves' ophthalmopathy and 57 with stable Graves' hyperthyroidism. Prospective prediction of ophthalmopathy was tested in an independent validation cohort consisting of 18 to 20 hyperthyroidism patients and more than 15 patients who later progressed to ophthalmopathy. The approximately 97 discovery patients were randomly divided into training and test sets at a 7:3 ratio. In more than five Graves' hyperthyroidism patients, the study also compared T-cell repertoires from thyroid tissue with T-cell repertoires from blood. After sampling, hyperthyroidism patients received methimazole starting at 30 mg daily, and ophthalmopathy patients received high-dose intravenous methylprednisolone. The paper describes TCR Vbeta CDR3 sequencing of 135 peripheral blood samples, made up of about 41 ophthalmopathy patients, 70 to 80 hyperthyroidism patients and roughly 17 progressor patients. Study-wide findings and limitations: Most expanded thyroid clonotypes (frequency above 0.001) were also found in blood, which suggests that blood repertoires may mirror thyroid immune responses. No statistical method was used to set the sample size in advance, and investigators knew the group allocation. In cross-validation, a model built on a 13 V-J signature told ophthalmopathy apart from stable hyperthyroidism with 87.88% sensitivity and around 81% specificity, and in testing the same model reached 80%/75%. In validation, the model predicted progression to ophthalmopathy with 55% to 71% sensitivity and over 72% specificity, a median of 6.5 months before onset.

A patient counted as having stable Graves' hyperthyroidism if no progression to ophthalmopathy occurred over 18 months of follow-up. Hyperthyroidism patients were newly diagnosed, had a disease duration of under 2 months, and were aged 18 to 65 years. The study excluded patients with uncontrolled infections, other autoimmune diseases, pregnancy or lactation. Clinical symptoms, serum thyroxine and TRAb, thyroid ultrasound, and orbital computed tomography formed the basis for the diagnoses. PBMCs were separated from about 10 ml of fresh peripheral blood using Ficoll-Paque density gradient centrifugation. Trizol reagent was used to extract total RNA, and RNA quality was then checked on an Agilent 2100 Bioanalyzer. The TCR beta CDR3 regions were amplified from RNA transcripts. A first-round RT-PCR of the TCR CDR3 used the HTBI primer set with the Qiagen OneStep RT-PCR kit. A second multiplex PCR round built the libraries, followed by size selection and purification. Sequencing of the libraries was done on an Illumina HiSeq2000 using paired-end 100 bp reads. The paper's processing steps were these. SOAPnuke was used to process the raw data, removing reads that contained adapters or uncalled bases, had a mean Phred below 15, or lacked an exact match to the constant primer or identifier. COPE v1.2.5 was used to merge high-quality paired reads, and clonotypes were defined as unique nucleotide sequences. Clonotypes were aligned to IMGT TRBV, TRBD and TRBJ reference segments using MiTCR v1.1. The analysis included only V-J combinations with a frequency above 0.0001, which together covered 99% to 99.2% of the repertoires. The TCS score was defined as the ratio of F50 (clonal expansion) to E x V (chaos), calculated using BLOSUM62-based TCRdist between CDR3 peptides within each V-J. Welch's t-statistics and random forest reduced some 510 V-J features to roughly 13, which were used in a naive Bayes classifier (R e1071). The Morisita-Horn index was used to measure how similar the thyroid and blood repertoires were. Using fastp at Q25 and MiXCR, TCRdb reprocessed the public reads and kept productive beta chains. Rows are combined by CDR3 protein, so each entry shows the most common genes and DNA. In this record, the V and J calls reflect TCRdb's handling and not the investigators' own analysis. This sample has approximately 870,000 distinct CDR3 sequences in its table, and 35% to 40% of those were observed once. The ten top clones hold 8.9% of the sample.

This clonotype was seen a single time. No antigen is known for it. No base quality information exists; no much larger clone differs at one position. A lone read gives weak evidence. The clonotype was recovered from a young man with Graves' hyperthyroidism. Sequenced sample: blood.

The nucleotide sequence is given as TGTGCCAGCAGTCCAAGACAGGGGTACTCGGGTCAGCCCCAGCATTTT. It translates as CASSPRQGYSGQPQHF. In this chain, TRBV2 is recombined with TRBJ1-5; TRBD1 agrees with 8 junctional bases. The junction shows trimming of 5 bases on V and 6 bases on J, and the gene matches do not reach 12 bases of it. As encoded in the germline V gene, CDR1 is SNHLY while CDR2 is FYNNEI. The CDR3 covers 16 residues, taking in both the cysteine and the phenylalanine. Kept here is only the CDR3 DNA, which spans 48 bases and is read in frame from base 1.